This TCR beta chain is drawn from a study of beta chain features in type 1 diabetes. Study in general: Patients were similar to healthy donors in age and gender (as well as in cell yields).

This clone turned up a few times. Its antigen is undetermined. Findings and caveats of the study: Type 1 diabetes patients had moderately but significantly shorter TCRB CDR3s in all four CD4+ subsets.

Sequenced material consisted of expressed TCRB transcripts (all of the isolated RNA was reverse transcribed). The table came from immunoSEQ multiplex PCR; TCRdb's copy has only in-frame clones and leaves some out. The table lists about 300,000 clones, about 13% of them singletons. This TCR was sampled from a woman aged 18 to 35 with type 1 diabetes. The sequencing input was naive CD4+ T cells from blood.

CDR3 coding DNA: TGTGCCAGCTCGCCCTCCATGTTCCGTGCGGTAACGCAGTATTTT. Its protein is CASSPSMFRAVTQYF. The V call is TRBV18, the J call TRBJ2-3; no clear D gene. The CDR3 sequence is 15 residues long. The ends were cut back, 6 bases at V and 9 bases at J, with 22 bases in the middle. Germline CDR1 KGHSH, CDR2 LQKENI. The whole variable domain, filled in from reference TRBV18 and TRBJ2-3, reads NAGVMQNPRHLVRRRGQEARLRCSPMKGHSHVYWYRQLPEEGLKFMVYLQKENIIDESGMPKERFSAEFPKEGPSILRIQQVVRGDSAAYFCASSPSMFRAVTQYFGPGTRLTVL.